These 9 T cell receptor beta chains came from one sample sequenced in a study of OX40 agonist ivuxolimab in advanced cancers. Using immunoSEQ multiplex PCR, the repertoire was profiled, and TCRdb retains in-frame clones only, with some absent. The sample carries 30,000 or so clones, approximately 90% recorded once. The specimen was CD4+ or CD8+ T cells sorted from blood, collected in a trial of the OX40 agonist ivuxolimab. The origin of the receptors is an adult with an advanced solid tumor such as melanoma, head and neck, liver or kidney cancer.

The CDR3 region is CASSRHQGPSQPQHF. Written as DNA, the CDR3 is TGTGCCAGCAGCCGACATCAAGGGCCCAGTCAGCCCCAGCATTTT. This chain joins TRBV7-8 and TRBJ1-5; D not resolved. Germline CDR1 reads SGHVS; CDR2 reads FQNEAQ. This CDR3 has 15 residues. V gave up 5 bases and J gave up 6 bases, with 17 bases separating them.

This clone has only one observation. The chain employs TRBV11-2 and TRBJ1-4; D is unclear. Germline V lookup: CDR1 SGHAT, CDR2 FQNNGV. V was pared by 1 base and J by 8 bases, with 14 bases between. The CDR3 spans 15 residues. The CDR3 here is CASSLGAGMGEKLFF. CDR3 bases: TGTGCCAGCAGCTTAGGTGCGGGTATGGGAGAAAAACTGTTTTTT.

V and J are TRBV7-8 and TRBJ1-1, with 7 nucleotides matching TRBD1. This CDR3 region has 14 residues. Germline V gene lookup returns CDR1 SGHVS and CDR2 FQNEAQ. The V segment lost 1 base and the J segment 5 bases; nucleotides outside the gene matches: 4. CDR3 sequence: CASSLVGRGTEAFF. The CDR3 DNA sequence: TGTGCCAGCAGCTTAGTTGGCAGGGGGACTGAAGCTTTCTTT.

V usage is TRBV10-3 and J usage is TRBJ1-5; 7 nucleotides match TRBD1. The CDR3 extends over 14 amino acids. From germline, CDR1 is ENHRY and CDR2 SYGVKD. V gave up 2 bases and J gave up 3 bases; unmatched junction bases: 1. CDR3 bases: TGTGCCATCAGTGAGGACAGGGCCAATCAGCCCCAGCATTTT. It specifies CAISEDRANQPQHF.

This chain links TRBV4-1 with TRBJ2-5, with TRBD1 matching over 7 bases. Germline-derived CDR1 and CDR2 are MGHRA and YSYEKL. This CDR3 has 16 residues. Trimming removed 1 base from V and 2 bases from J; junction bases left unmatched: 7. The CDR3 nucleotides are TGCGCCAGCAGCCAAGTTCCGGGACAGACACAAGAGACCCAGTACTTC. This gives the protein CASSQVPGQTQETQYF.

The J gene is TRBJ2-1, the V gene TRBV27; D is unresolved. This CDR3 contains 16 residues. V was pared by 0 bases and J by 0 bases, with 9 bases between. Germline values: CDR1 MNHEY, CDR2 SMNVEV (reference sequence). The CDR3 here is CASSLSGSSSYNEQFF. CDR3 nucleotides: TGTGCCAGCAGTTTATCGGGCTCGAGCTCCTACAATGAGCAGTTCTTC.

This clone has only one observation. The gene calls are TRBV7-1 and TRBJ2-7; no reliable D call. TRBV7-1 is classed as an ORF, of uncertain function. V lost 6 bases, J lost 4 bases, and 19 bases lay in between. This CDR3 has 15 residues. The DNA for the CDR3 is TGTGCCAGCAGGCCTATATCCGGGTCCCTTTACGAGCAGTACTTC. It yields the protein CASRPISGSLYEQYF.

The rearrangement uses TRBV30 and TRBJ2-5; D call uncertain. The CDR3 consists of 13 residues. The V gene lost 2 bases and the J gene lost 1 base, with 8 bases spanning the gap. CDR1 and CDR2 (germline): GTSNPN, SVGIG (reference sequence). The chain's CDR3 is CAWSRFGQETQYF. In nucleotides, the CDR3 is TGTGCCTGGAGTCGGTTTGGCCAAGAGACCCAGTACTTC.

This chain links TRBV11-2 with TRBJ2-5; 12 bases line up with TRBD2. The CDR3 is made up of 19 amino acids. The V and J ends lost 5 bases and 3 bases, in that order; junction bases with no gene match: 16. CDR1 SGHAT and CDR2 FQNNGV come from the germline V gene. CDR3 sequence: CASSLLPGLAGLPEETQYF. CDR3 DNA: TGTGCCAGCAGCCTTTTACCGGGACTAGCGGGCCTCCCGGAAGAGACCCAGTACTTC.